This T cell receptor (beta chain) was profiled in a study of blood T cell repertoires in COVID-19. Turning to the study itself: The origin of the acute and convalescent COVID-19 samples was the United States, Italy and Spain. Sample material is recorded as cDNA or gDNA derived from T cells, B-cell-depleted T cells, or PBMCs.

The V end was cut by 3 bases, the J end by 2 bases, with 13 bases between. CDR1 and CDR2 (germline): SGHKS, YYEKEE (reference sequence). This CDR3 region has 15 residues. The protocol was immunoSEQ multiplex PCR, while the TCRdb copy is restricted to in-frame clones and leaves out a portion. The data hold around 180,000 clones, with roughly 90% observed a single time. The sequenced sample consisted of peripheral blood. The chain carries TRBV5-5 and TRBJ2-3; D is perhaps TRBD1 (6 bases). The source of this sequence is a man aged 60-69 years with acute or convalescent COVID-19. In nucleotides, the CDR3 is TGTGCCAGCAGCTCTCCCACAGGGCTCACAGATACGCAGTATTTT. This encodes CASSSPTGLTDTQYF.